The 8 T cell receptor beta chains given below trace back to one sample, sequenced in a study of cytotoxic CD8 clonotypes in ibrutinib-treated CLL. TCRdb's table, derived via immunoSEQ multiplex PCR, lists solely in-frame clones and lacks some. The data show approximately 100,000 clones, around 73% seen once. Source: PBMCs, taken after 12 months of ibrutinib treatment. These receptors were obtained from a human donor with chronic lymphocytic leukemia.

The J gene is TRBJ1-2, the V gene TRBV11-1, with TRBD1 matching over 9 bases. Germline CDR1 SGHAT, CDR2 FQDESV (reference sequence). Losses at the gene ends were 5 bases for V and 6 bases for J; bases not matched to a gene: 7. The CDR3 runs 14 residues. In DNA, the CDR3 is TGTGCCAGCAGCCTCGGGACAGGGAGGGATGGCTACACCTTC. Amino acid sequence: CASSLGTGRDGYTF. Full variable domain (rest looked up from reference TRBV11-1 and TRBJ1-2): EAEVAQSPRYKITEKSQAVAFWCDPISGHATLYWYRQILGQGPELLVQFQDESVVDDSQLPKDRFSAERLKGVDSTLKIQPAELGDSAMYLCASSLGTGRDGYTFGSGTRLTVV.

There are a few counts of this clone. The rearrangement links TRBV27 to TRBJ2-2; D is undetermined. The V end lost 6 bases, the J end lost 3 bases, and 14 bases lay between the germline ends. The CDR3 is 15 amino acids. CDR1 MNHEY and CDR2 SMNVEV come from the germline V gene (reference sequence). CDR3: CASRALGQYTGELFF. The CDR3 DNA reads as TGTGCCAGCAGGGCACTTGGGCAGTACACCGGGGAGCTGTTTTTT.

This clone was recorded a few times. This chain joins TRBV4-2 and TRBJ1-2; possible D gene TRBD1, 6 bases. The CDR3 consists of 16 residues. V shed 4 bases and J shed 1 base, with 16 bases lying between them. In germline, CDR1 is LGHNA, CDR2 YNFKEQ. CDR3 sequence: CASSRETGPLNYGYTF. Written as DNA, the CDR3 is TGTGCCAGCAGCCGGGAAACAGGGCCCCTTAACTATGGCTACACCTTC.

The chain couples TRBV6-1 to TRBJ2-1; D may correspond to TRBD1 or TRBD2 (6 bases each). Trimming removed 6 bases from V and 5 bases from J, with 11 bases in between. Germline CDR1 MNHNS, CDR2 SASEGT. The CDR3 length is 13 residues. CDR3 coding DNA: TGTGCCAGCAGCTTAAGGGGGGACAATGAGCAGTTCTTC. Its protein product is CASSLRGDNEQFF.

This clone was recorded only once. The rearrangement links TRBV30 to TRBJ2-3; 10 nucleotides match TRBD1. The CDR3 spans 14 residues. Germline CDR1 GTSNPN, CDR2 SVGIG (reference sequence). With V trimmed by 0 bases and J by 8 bases, 5 bases remained unmatched. CDR3 loop: CAWSVRTGGRTQYF. CDR3 coding DNA: TGTGCCTGGAGTGTACGGACAGGGGGACGTACGCAGTATTTT. Filled out from reference TRBV30 and TRBJ2-3, the complete variable domain reads SQTIHQWPATLVQPVGSPLSLECTVEGTSNPNLYWYRQAAGRGLQLLFYSVGIGQISSEVPQNLSASRPQDRQFILSSKKLLLSDSGFYLCAWSVRTGGRTQYFGPGTRLTVL.

For this clone: Other DNA sequences in this specimen translate into the identical CDR3. The chain uses TRBV5-1 and TRBJ1-2; 9 bases agree with TRBD1. Germline loops: CDR1 SGHRS, CDR2 YFSETQ. V gave up 4 bases and J gave up 6 bases; unmatched junction bases: 4. The CDR3 length is 13 residues. CDR3 region: CASSPGQGNGYTF. DNA of the CDR3: TGCGCCAGCAGCCCCGGACAGGGGAATGGCTACACCTTC.

The J gene is TRBJ1-4, the V gene TRBV5-1; D is unclear. CDR3 size: 14 residues. V was shortened by 5 bases and J by 4 bases, with 12 bases between the two germline ends. Germline loops: CDR1 SGHRS, CDR2 YFSETQ. The CDR3 region is CASSDIGGNEKLFF. The CDR3, as DNA: TGCGCCAGCAGTGACATTGGAGGTAATGAAAAACTGTTTTTT.

This clone was detected once. The gene calls are TRBV18 and TRBJ1-2; 11 bases fit TRBD1. Germline V gives CDR1 KGHSH, CDR2 LQKENI. The V segment lost 2 bases and the J segment 13 bases; nucleotides outside the gene matches: 9. The CDR3 has 14 residues. In DNA, the CDR3 is TGTGCCAGCTCACCAAAGGGACAGGGGGATTACCCCACCTTC. Amino acid sequence: CASSPKGQGDYPTF.